This TCR beta chain came from a study of T cells in localized non-small cell lung cancer. General study points: For the top 100 tumor clones, a median about 50 also appeared in adjacent lung.

This table comes from immunoSEQ multiplex PCR, and its TCRdb copy is limited to in-frame clones, with some not included. The sample lists 53,000 or so clones, around four fifths occurring once. CDR3 size: 11 residues. Germline CDR1 reads SGHDT; CDR2 reads YYEEEE. V lost 0 bases to trimming and J lost 7 bases, with 5 bases between them. Remarks on this clone: Its target is unknown.

The chain uses TRBV5-6 and TRBJ2-7; D remains unclear. The source was peripheral blood mononuclear cells, collected before any cancer treatment. The sequence was obtained from a man aged 35 to 69 with stage III lung adenocarcinoma. The CDR3 DNA reads TGTGCCAGCAGCTTGGATCAGGAGCAGTACTTC. Its translation: CASSLDQEQYF. Full variable domain (outside the CDR3, taken from reference TRBV5-6 and TRBJ2-7): DAGVTQSPTHLIKTRGQQVTLRCSPKSGHDTVSWYQQALGQGPQFIFQYYEEEERQRGNFPDRFSGHQFPNYSSELNVNALLLGDSALYLCASSLDQEQYFGPGTRLTVT.